This TCR beta chain was recorded in a study of Graves' ophthalmopathy and Graves' hyperthyroidism. Overall study findings and caveats: Progression of ophthalmopathy was predicted by the model with about 66% sensitivity and 72% to 85% specificity. Blood also harbored most expanded thyroid clonotypes above 0.001 frequency.

Ineligible for inclusion were patients with other autoimmune diseases, uncontrolled infections, pregnancy or lactation. It was on clinical symptoms, serum thyroxine, TRAb, thyroid ultrasound and orbital computed tomography that diagnosis relied. Scientists amplified the TCR beta CDR3 regions from RNA transcripts. The first round was an RT-PCR with HTBI primers, and the second round was a multiplex PCR. TCRdb reprocessed the multiplex PCR reads via MiXCR and lists one record per CDR3 protein. Here the sample spans about 590,000 distinct CDR3 sequences, less than 45% being singletons. On this clonotype itself: Its specificity is unknown.

This TCR was recovered from an adult man with Graves' hyperthyroidism. Material: peripheral blood or thyroid tissue (not recorded which).

CDR3 DNA: TGTGCCAGCGGGGTACTAGCGGGAGGGCCCAATGAGCAGTTCTTC. Its protein is CASGVLAGGPNEQFF. The chain employs TRBV2 and TRBJ2-1, with 13 positions matching TRBD2. From germline, CDR1 is SNHLY and CDR2 FYNNEI. The CDR3 sequence is 15 residues long. The trim removed 8 bases at V and 6 bases at J, leaving 7 bases unmatched. Full variable domain (remainder filled in from reference TRBV2 and TRBJ2-1): EPEVTQTPSHQVTQMGQEVILRCVPISNHLYFYWYRQILGQKVEFLVSFYNNEISEKSEIFDDQFSVERPDGSNFTLKIRSTKLEDSAMYFCASGVLAGGPNEQFFGPGTRLTVL.